This TCR beta chain was recorded in a study of blood T cell repertoires in COVID-19. As handled by the study authors: For nucleated cells, counts were estimated from reference gene primer amplification. Profiled with immunoSEQ multiplex PCR; TCRdb holds only in-frame clones, not every one. That table supplies the V and J calls and clone size; D and trimming were determined from the DNA. The sample yields about 150,000 clones, 80% to 90% seen once. The CDR3 contains 14 residues. Germline CDR1 reads SGHRS; CDR2 reads YFSETQ. V gave up 4 bases and J gave up 6 bases; unmatched junction bases: 6. The chain joins TRBV5-1 to TRBJ1-5; the match to TRBD1 covers 8 bases. This receptor was identified in a woman between 65 and 79 years old with acute or convalescent COVID-19. Source material: peripheral blood. This chain's CDR3 is CASSRKQGGQPQHF. CDR3 sequence (DNA): TGCGCCAGCAGCCGTAAACAGGGGGGTCAGCCCCAGCATTTT.